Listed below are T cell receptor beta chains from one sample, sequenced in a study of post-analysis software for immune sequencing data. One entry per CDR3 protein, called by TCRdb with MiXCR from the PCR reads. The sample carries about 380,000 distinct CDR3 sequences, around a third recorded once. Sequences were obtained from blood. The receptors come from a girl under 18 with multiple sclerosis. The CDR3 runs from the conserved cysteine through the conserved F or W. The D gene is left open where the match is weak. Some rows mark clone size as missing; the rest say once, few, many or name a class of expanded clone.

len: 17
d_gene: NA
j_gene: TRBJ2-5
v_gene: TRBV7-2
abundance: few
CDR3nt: TGTGCCAGCAGCTACCCCCCGAGGCGGGGTGTAGGGGAGACCCAGTACTTC
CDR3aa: CASSYPPRRGVGETQYF

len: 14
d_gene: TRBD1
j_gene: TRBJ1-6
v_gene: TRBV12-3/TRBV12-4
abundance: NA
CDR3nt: TGTGCCAGCAGCCCCCGGGACAGGGCGTCACCCCTCCACTTT
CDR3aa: CASSPRDRASPLHF

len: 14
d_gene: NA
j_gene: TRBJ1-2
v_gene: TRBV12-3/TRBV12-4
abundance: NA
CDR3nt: TGTGCCAGCAGTTTAGGGAGGCCCTCATATGGCTACACCTTC
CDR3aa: CASSLGRPSYGYTF

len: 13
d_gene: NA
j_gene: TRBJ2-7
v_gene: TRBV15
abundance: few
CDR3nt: TGTGCCACCAGCAGAGAGAGCGGCGGCGAGCAGTACTTC
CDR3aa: CATSRESGGEQYF

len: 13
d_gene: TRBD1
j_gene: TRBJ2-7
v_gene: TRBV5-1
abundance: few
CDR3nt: TGCGCCAGCAGCTTGGAGGGGGCTCGCGAGCAGTACTTC
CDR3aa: CASSLEGAREQYF

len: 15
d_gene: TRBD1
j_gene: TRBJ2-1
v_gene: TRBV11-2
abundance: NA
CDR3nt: TGTGCCAGCAGCCTACGACAGGGATACTACAATGAGCAGTTCTTC
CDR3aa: CASSLRQGYYNEQFF

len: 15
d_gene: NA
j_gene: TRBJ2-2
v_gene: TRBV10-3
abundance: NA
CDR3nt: TGTGCCATCAGTGAGTCCCCGGGTGGGACCGGGGAGCTGTTTTTT
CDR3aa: CAISESPGGTGELFF

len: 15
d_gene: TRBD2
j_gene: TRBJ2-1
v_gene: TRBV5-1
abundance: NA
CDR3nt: TGCGCCAGCGGATCCATAGCGGGGGGGCGCAATGAGCAGTTCTTC
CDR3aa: CASGSIAGGRNEQFF

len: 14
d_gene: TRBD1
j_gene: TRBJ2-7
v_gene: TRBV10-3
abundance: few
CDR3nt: TGTGCCATCAGTGACCCAGGGGGCTCATACGAGCAGTACTTC
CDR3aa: CAISDPGGSYEQYF

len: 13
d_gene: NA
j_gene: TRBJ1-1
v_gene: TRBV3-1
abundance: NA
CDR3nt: TGTGCCAGCAGCCAACCAGACTCCCCGGAGGCTTTCTTT
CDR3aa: CASSQPDSPEAFF

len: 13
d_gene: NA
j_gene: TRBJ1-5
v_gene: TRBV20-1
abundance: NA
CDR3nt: TGCAGTGCCGACGTAACAGGGAAACAGCCCCAGCATTTT
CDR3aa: CSADVTGKQPQHF

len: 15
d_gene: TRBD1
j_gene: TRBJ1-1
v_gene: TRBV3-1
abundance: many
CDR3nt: TGTGCCAGCAGGGGACAGGGTAACATGAACACTGAAGCTTTCTTT
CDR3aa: CASRGQGNMNTEAFF

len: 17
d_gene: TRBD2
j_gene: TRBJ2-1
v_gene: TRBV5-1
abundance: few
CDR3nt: TGCGCCAGCAGCTTGGCTCCGACTAGCGGGGGGGCTCATGAGCAGTTCTTC
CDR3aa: CASSLAPTSGGAHEQFF

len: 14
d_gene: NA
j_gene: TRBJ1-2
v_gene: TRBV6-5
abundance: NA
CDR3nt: TGTGCCAGCAGAACCGGGTCGACTCGCGATGGCTACACCTTC
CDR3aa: CASRTGSTRDGYTF

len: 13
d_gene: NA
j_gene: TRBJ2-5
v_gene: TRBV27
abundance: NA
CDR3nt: TGTGCCAGCAGTTTCGGTCAGGAAGAGACCCAGTACTTC
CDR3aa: CASSFGQEETQYF

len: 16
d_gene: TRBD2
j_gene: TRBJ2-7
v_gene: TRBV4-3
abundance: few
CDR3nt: TGCGCCAGCAGCCAAGAATTGACTAGCGGGAGCTACGAGCAGTACTTC
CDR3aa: CASSQELTSGSYEQYF

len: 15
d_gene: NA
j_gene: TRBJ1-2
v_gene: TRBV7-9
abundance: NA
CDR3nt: TGTGCCAGCAGCTTAAGCGCGGGGCGACTCTATGGCTACACCTTC
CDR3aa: CASSLSAGRLYGYTF

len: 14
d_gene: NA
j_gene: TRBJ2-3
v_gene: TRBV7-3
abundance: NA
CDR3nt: TGTGCCAGCAGCCCCCACCTAGGCACAGATACGCAGTATTTT
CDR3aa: CASSPHLGTDTQYF

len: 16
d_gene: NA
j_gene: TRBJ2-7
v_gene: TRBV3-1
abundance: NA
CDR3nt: TGTGCCAGCAGCCTAAGGGGTACTAGCATCTCCTACGAGCAGTACTTC
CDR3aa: CASSLRGTSISYEQYF

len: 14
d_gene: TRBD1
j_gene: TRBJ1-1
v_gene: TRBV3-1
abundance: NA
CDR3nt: TGTGCCAGCAGCCAACCGGACAGGGGACGAGGGGCTTTCTTT
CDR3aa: CASSQPDRGRGAFF

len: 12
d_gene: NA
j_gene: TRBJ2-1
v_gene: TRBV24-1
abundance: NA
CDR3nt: TGTGCCACCAGCCCTTATGGCAAGGAGCAGTTCTTC
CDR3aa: CATSPYGKEQFF

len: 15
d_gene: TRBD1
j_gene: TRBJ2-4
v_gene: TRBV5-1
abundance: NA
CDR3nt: TGCGCCAGCAGCCTAGGACAGGGAGGCAAAAACATTCAGTACTTC
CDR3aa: CASSLGQGGKNIQYF

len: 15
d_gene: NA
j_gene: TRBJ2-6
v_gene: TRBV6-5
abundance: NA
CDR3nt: TGTGCCAGCAGCACCACGGATACTGGGGCCAACGTCCTGACTTTC
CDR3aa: CASSTTDTGANVLTF

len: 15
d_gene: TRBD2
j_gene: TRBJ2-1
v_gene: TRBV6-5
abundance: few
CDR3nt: TGTGCCAGCACCGGAAGCGGGGGGGGCTACAATGAGCAGTTCTTC
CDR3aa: CASTGSGGGYNEQFF

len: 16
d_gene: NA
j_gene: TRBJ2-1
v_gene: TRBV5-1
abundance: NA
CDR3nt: TGCGCCAGCAGCTCGGGCCCATCTATGATGGTCGATGAGCAGTTCTTC
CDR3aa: CASSSGPSMMVDEQFF

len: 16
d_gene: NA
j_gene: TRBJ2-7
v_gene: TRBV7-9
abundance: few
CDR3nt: TGTGCCAGCAGCTTTGTTATTATCGGGGGCCTCGACGAGCAGTACTTC
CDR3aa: CASSFVIIGGLDEQYF

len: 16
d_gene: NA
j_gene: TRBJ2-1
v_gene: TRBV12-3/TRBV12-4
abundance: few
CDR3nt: TGTGCCAGCAGCCCCAGAGGGCGAGCCACCTACAATGAGCAGTTCTTC
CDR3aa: CASSPRGRATYNEQFF

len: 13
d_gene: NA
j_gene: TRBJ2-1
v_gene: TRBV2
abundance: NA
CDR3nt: TGTGCCAGCAGTGACCCAGCCTACAATGAGCAGTTCTTC
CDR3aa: CASSDPAYNEQFF

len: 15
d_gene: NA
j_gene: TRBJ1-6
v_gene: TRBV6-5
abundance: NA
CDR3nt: TGTGCCAGCAGTTACGGTGGTTTGGCGGGGCGACCCCTCCACTTT
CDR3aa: CASSYGGLAGRPLHF

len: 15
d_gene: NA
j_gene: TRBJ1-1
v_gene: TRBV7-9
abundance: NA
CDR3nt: TGTGCCAGCAGCGCTACGGGACGAAGGAACACTGAAGCTTTCTTT
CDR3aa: CASSATGRRNTEAFF

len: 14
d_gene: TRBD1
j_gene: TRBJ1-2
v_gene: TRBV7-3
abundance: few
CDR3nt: TGTGCCAGCAGCTTAGGTGGGACAGGGGAAGGCTACACCTTC
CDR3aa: CASSLGGTGEGYTF

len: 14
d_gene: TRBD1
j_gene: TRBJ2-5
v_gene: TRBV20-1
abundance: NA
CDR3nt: TGCAGTGCCGCACGCCGGACAGGGCAAGAGACCCAGTACTTC
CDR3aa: CSAARRTGQETQYF

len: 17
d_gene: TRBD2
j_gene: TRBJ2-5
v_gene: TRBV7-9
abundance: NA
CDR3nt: TGTGCCAGCAGCGGAGGGCTAGCGGGGGGGCCTCAGGAGACCCAGTACTTC
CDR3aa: CASSGGLAGGPQETQYF

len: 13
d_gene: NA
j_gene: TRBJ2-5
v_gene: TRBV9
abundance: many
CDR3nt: TGTGCCAGCAGCACGACGGAGCAAGAGACCCAGTACTTC
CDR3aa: CASSTTEQETQYF

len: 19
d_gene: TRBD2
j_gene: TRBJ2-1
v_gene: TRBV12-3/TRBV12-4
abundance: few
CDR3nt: TGTGCCAGCAGTTCCCCCTTTGGCGCTAGCGGGGGGGGCCGGAATGAGCAGTTCTTC
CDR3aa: CASSSPFGASGGGRNEQFF

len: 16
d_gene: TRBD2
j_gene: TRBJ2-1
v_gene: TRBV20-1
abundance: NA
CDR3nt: TGCAGTGCCCCGACTAGCGGGGCAAGCTCCTACAATGAGCAGTTCTTC
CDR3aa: CSAPTSGASSYNEQFF

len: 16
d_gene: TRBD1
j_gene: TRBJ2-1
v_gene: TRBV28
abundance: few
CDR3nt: TGTGCCAGCAGTTTAGCGGGGAGGACAGGGGACAATGAGCAGTTCTTC
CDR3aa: CASSLAGRTGDNEQFF